The 9 T cell receptor beta chains reported below all come from one sample, sequenced in a study of technical replicates of blood from a handful of donors. Using immunoSEQ multiplex PCR, the repertoire was profiled, and TCRdb retains in-frame clones only, with some absent. Altogether about 82,000 clones are present, around 94% being singletons, with the ten largest covering 0.39%. The sequenced material came from T cells isolated from PBMCs. The origin of the receptors is a human donor in good health.

This clone was found once. J is TRBJ1-5 and V is TRBV5-1; 7 bases match TRBD1. The V and J ends lost 0 bases and 2 bases, in that order; junction bases with no gene match: 2. The CDR3 covers 15 residues. Germline V CDR1 and CDR2: SGHRS, YFSETQ. CDR3 residues: CASSLDRGGNQPQHF. The CDR3, as DNA: TGCGCCAGCAGCTTGGACAGGGGAGGCAATCAGCCCCAGCATTTT.

This chain uses TRBV27 with TRBJ1-5; 8 bases fit TRBD1. CDR1 is MNHEY, CDR2 SMNVEV, per germline (reference sequence). The length of the CDR3 is 13 residues. After removal of 7 bases from V and 3 bases from J, the junction contained 2 bases not matched to a gene. The CDR3 coding sequence is TGTGCCAGCACGACAGGGGACAATCAGCCCCAGCATTTT. The encoded protein is CASTTGDNQPQHF.

The chain joins TRBV28 to TRBJ2-7; weak D call: TRBD2 (7 bases). CDR1 and CDR2 (germline): MDHEN, SYDVKM. This CDR3 is 14 amino acids long. V was pared by 2 bases and J by 3 bases, with 11 bases between. This chain's CDR3 is CASSLKGGVYEQYF. In DNA form, the CDR3 reads TGTGCCAGCAGTTTAAAGGGGGGGGTCTACGAGCAGTACTTC.

This chain connects TRBV19 to TRBJ1-4; D unclear. With 3 bases removed from V and 0 bases from J, the gap between germline ends came to 8 bases. The CDR3 contains 15 residues. CDR1 LNHDA and CDR2 SQIVND come from the germline V gene (reference sequence). The CDR3 bases are TGTGCCAGTAGTATGCTAGGAACAACTAATGAAAAACTGTTTTTT. It translates to CASSMLGTTNEKLFF.

The chain combines TRBV27 with TRBJ2-7; 9 nucleotides line up with TRBD1. The germline V gene has CDR1 MNHEY and CDR2 SMNVEV (reference sequence). This CDR3 is built from 15 residues. V lost 2 bases to trimming and J lost 4 bases; unmatched junction nucleotides: 6. CDR3 coding DNA: TGTGCCAGCAGTTTAATCCCCGGGACAGGGTACGAGCAGTACTTC. It is translated as CASSLIPGTGYEQYF.

The table lists this clone with a count of one. J is TRBJ1-2 and V is TRBV10-3, with no clear D. Per germline, CDR1 ENHRY and CDR2 SYGVKD. Trimming shortened V by 8 bases and J by 0 bases, and 10 bases separated the two germline ends. The length of the CDR3 is 13 residues. CDR3 bases: TGTGCCATCCCCACAGAGACTAACTATGGCTACACCTTC. It translates to CAIPTETNYGYTF.

This sequence joins TRBV6-4 and TRBJ2-3; D gene uncertain. The germline gives CDR1 MRHNA, CDR2 SNTAGT. V was pared by 4 bases and J by 1 base, with 9 bases between. CDR3 length equals 14 residues. The CDR3 protein is CASSGGVGTDTQYF. In nucleotides, the CDR3 is TGTGCCAGCAGTGGAGGCGTAGGCACAGATACGCAGTATTTT.

The rearrangement uses TRBV19 and TRBJ1-2, with D unresolved. The CDR3 is 13 residues long. The V and J ends lost 3 bases and 6 bases respectively, with 11 bases between them. The germline CDR1 and CDR2 sequences are LNHDA and SQIVND (reference sequence). This CDR3 reads CASSIHLRDGYTF. The DNA for the CDR3 is TGTGCCAGTAGTATTCATCTGAGAGATGGCTACACCTTC.

The rearrangement joins TRBV9 to TRBJ2-4; 10 bases line up with TRBD2. The CDR3 spans 15 residues. Germline assignment: CDR1 SGDLS and CDR2 YYNGEE. J lost 6 bases, V lost 0 bases, and 3 bases had no gene match. CDR3 amino acids: CASSVGWTSGNIQYF. CDR3 coding DNA: TGTGCCAGCAGCGTAGGTTGGACTAGCGGAAACATTCAGTACTTC.